Below, 10 T cell receptor beta chains from the same sample are listed, as sequenced in a study of immune cell composition in non-small cell lung cancer. Using immunoSEQ multiplex PCR, the repertoire was profiled, and TCRdb retains in-frame clones only, with some absent. The table lists about 3,800 clones, 70% to 85% of them singletons. Sequenced material: lung tumor tissue. These TCRs come from a human donor with non-small cell lung cancer.

The sample holds one count of this clone. The chain links TRBV4-1 to TRBJ1-1; maybe TRBD1 (6 bases). Trimming cost V 4 bases and J 4 bases, with 13 bases left between them. From germline, CDR1 is MGHRA and CDR2 YSYEKL. This CDR3 spans 14 amino acids. DNA for the CDR3: TGCGCCAGCAGCCCCTGGACAGCGAGCACTGAAGCTTTCTTT. This encodes CASSPWTASTEAFF.

This clone was observed a few times. The DNA of the CDR3 is TGTGCCAGCAGTGAGGGCGTACCCACAGATACGCAGTATTTT. It yields the protein CASSEGVPTDTQYF. The V gene is TRBV2, the J gene TRBJ2-3; D not resolved. V was pared by 3 bases and J by 2 bases, with 9 bases between. Germline CDR1 SNHLY, CDR2 FYNNEI. The CDR3 runs to 14 residues.

The CDR3 here is CASSQTDSLENTEAFF. CDR3 nucleotides: TGCGCCAGCAGCCAGACGGACAGTTTGGAGAACACTGAAGCTTTCTTT. V and J are TRBV4-1 and TRBJ1-1; D possibly corresponds to TRBD1 (6 bases). This CDR3 has 16 residues. Trimming cost V 3 bases and J 1 base, with 15 bases left between them. The germline CDR1 and CDR2 sequences are MGHRA and YSYEKL.

This clone has a handful of counts. J is TRBJ2-5 and V is TRBV7-3, with 9 bases fitting TRBD2. Germline V gene sequence: CDR1 SGHTA, CDR2 FQGTGA. V shed 2 bases and J 5 bases; nucleotides not matched to a gene: 3. The CDR3 length is 14 residues. CDR3 bases: TGTGCCAGCAGCTTAGTAGCGGGGGCTGAGACCCAGTACTTC. Its translation: CASSLVAGAETQYF.

This CDR3 reads CASSPGTGREKLFF. CDR3 sequence (DNA): TGTGCCAGCAGCCCCGGGACAGGGAGGGAAAAACTGTTTTTT. The genes are TRBV6-5 and TRBJ1-4, with 9 bases aligning to TRBD1. This CDR3 contains 14 residues. After removal of 6 bases from V and 8 bases from J, the junction contained 7 bases not matched to a gene. The germline CDR1 and CDR2 sequences are MNHEY and SVGAGI.

The chain uses TRBV4-2 and TRBJ2-3, with 9 bases fitting TRBD2. J was trimmed by 3 bases and V by 1 base; bases with no gene match: 5. The CDR3 sequence is 16 residues long. The germline V gene encodes CDR1 LGHNA and CDR2 YNFKEQ. DNA for the CDR3: TGTGCCAGCAGCCAAGTAGGTAGCGGGGGAACAGATACGCAGTATTTT. The encoded protein is CASSQVGSGGTDTQYF.

V and J are TRBV6-5 and TRBJ2-7, with TRBD2 matching over 11 bases. The CDR3 contains 15 residues. J gave up 3 bases and V 7 bases, and 8 bases lay outside the gene matches. Germline CDR1 MNHEY, CDR2 SVGAGI. This chain's CDR3 is CASNLLAGAGYEQYF. CDR3 nucleotide sequence: TGTGCCAGCAATTTACTAGCGGGGGCCGGCTACGAGCAGTACTTC.

The V call is TRBV7-9, the J call TRBJ2-5; 7 bases align to TRBD1. V lost 4 bases and J lost 7; bases outside the gene matches: 9. The CDR3 consists of 14 residues. From germline, CDR1 is SEHNR and CDR2 FQNEAQ (reference sequence). CDR3 residues: CASSYPGTVVTQYF. CDR3 bases: TGTGCCAGCAGCTACCCCGGGACAGTGGTGACCCAGTACTTC.

The gene calls are TRBV19 and TRBJ2-7, with D possibly being TRBD1 (6 bases). V lost 1 base and J lost 3, with 7 bases in between. There are 13 residues in the CDR3. Germline CDR1 and CDR2: LNHDA and SQIVND (reference sequence). Here the CDR3 DNA reads TGTGCCAGTAGTATAGGGACAGACTACGAGCAGTACTTC. Amino acids: CASSIGTDYEQYF.

The V call is TRBV25-1, the J call TRBJ2-1, with D possibly TRBD2 on 6 matching bases. With 0 bases removed from V and 6 bases from J, the gap between germline ends came to 12 bases. Germline-derived CDR1 and CDR2 are MGHDK and SYGVNS. CDR3 length: 15 residues. CDR3 sequence: CASSEYGGVGNEQFF. The CDR3 DNA is TGTGCCAGCAGTGAATATGGAGGGGTCGGCAATGAGCAGTTCTTC.